Listed below are T cell receptor beta chains from one sample, sequenced in a study of OX40 agonist ivuxolimab in advanced cancers. Libraries were prepared by immunoSEQ multiplex PCR; TCRdb keeps only in-frame clonotypes and omits some of them. The sample has 55,000 to 70,000 clones; over 80% are singletons. The sample consisted of CD4+ or CD8+ T cells sorted from blood, taken in a trial of the OX40 agonist ivuxolimab. These receptor sequences come from an adult with an advanced solid tumor such as melanoma, head and neck, liver or kidney cancer. Both conserved end residues are part of each CDR3. The D gene is left open where the match is weak. Some rows have no size entry. The others give once, few or many, or a class for an expanded clone.

CASSYTVTGNDEQFF TGTGCCAGCAGTTACACAGTTACAGGGAACGATGAGCAGTTCTTC . TRBJ2-1 15 TRBV6-5 .
CASSQEPASLGGTDTQYF TGCGCCAGCAGCCAAGAGCCCGCTAGCCTAGGTGGCACAGATACGCAGTATTTT . TRBJ2-3 18 TRBV4-3 .
CASSLDTGSEQYF TGTGCCAGCAGTTTAGATACGGGGTCCGAGCAGTACTTC . TRBJ2-7 13 TRBV28 .
CASSLEGLGPQHF TGTGCCAGCAGCTTAGAGGGGCTTGGTCCCCAGCATTTT . TRBJ1-5 13 TRBV11-2 .
CASSFTDRAEGEQYF TGCGCCAGCAGCTTTACCGACAGGGCAGAAGGCGAGCAGTACTTC TRBD1 TRBJ2-7 15 TRBV5-1 .
CASSVGQLQETQYF TGTGCCAGCAGCGTAGGGCAGTTACAAGAGACCCAGTACTTC . TRBJ2-5 14 TRBV9 .
CASTHFTGTSGSLAGELFF TGTGCCAGCACCCATTTCACCGGGACTAGCGGGAGTTTGGCCGGGGAGCTGTTTTTT TRBD2 TRBJ2-2 19 TRBV28 few
CASSSGQEGGTQYF TGTGCCAGCAGTTCTGGACAGGAGGGAGGTACGCAGTATTTT . TRBJ2-3 14 TRBV6-5 .
CASSLEGLAGEEQFF TGTGCCAGCAGCTTGGAAGGACTAGCAGGAGAAGAGCAGTTCTTC TRBD2 TRBJ2-1 15 TRBV5-5 .
CASSSIYTEAFF TGTGCCAGCAGCTCCATTTACACTGAAGCTTTCTTT . TRBJ1-1 12 TRBV5-4 .
CASSYEGQGALEAFF TGTGCCAGCAGTTACGAGGGCCAGGGGGCTCTTGAAGCTTTCTTT TRBD1 TRBJ1-1 15 TRBV6-5 .
CASSFRTSGREIFYEQYF TGTGCCAGCAGCTTTAGGACTAGCGGGAGGGAGATCTTCTACGAGCAGTACTTC TRBD2 TRBJ2-7 18 TRBV7-9 .
CASSFTYGEQFF TGTGCCAGCAGTTTCACGTACGGGGAGCAGTTCTTC . TRBJ2-1 12 TRBV27 few
CASSPSVADRGYGYTF TGTGCCAGCTCACCATCCGTCGCTGACAGGGGCTATGGCTACACCTTC TRBD1 TRBJ1-2 16 TRBV18 .
CASSMDGNEQFF TGTGCCAGCAGTATGGACGGGAATGAGCAGTTCTTC . TRBJ2-1 12 TRBV7-3 .
CASSPVGGSSRYEQYF TGTGCCAGCAGCCCAGTGGGTGGGAGTAGTAGGTACGAGCAGTACTTC . TRBJ2-7 16 TRBV7-9 .
CASSFRDRDNEQFF TGTGCCAGCAGTTTCCGGGACAGGGACAATGAGCAGTTCTTC TRBD1 TRBJ2-1 14 TRBV28 .
CASSWTSGSEQFF TGTGCCAGCAGTTGGACTAGCGGTAGTGAGCAGTTCTTC TRBD2 TRBJ2-1 13 TRBV27 .
CASSWTGASGNTIYF TGTGCCAGCAGTTGGACAGGAGCCTCTGGAAACACCATATATTTT TRBD1 TRBJ1-3 15 TRBV2 .
CAWSVRGGKPQHF TGTGCCTGGAGTGTACGGGGTGGGAAGCCCCAGCATTTT . TRBJ1-5 13 TRBV30 .
CASRVSGDRGTYEQYF TGTGCCAGCAGAGTATCCGGGGACAGGGGAACCTACGAGCAGTACTTC TRBD1 TRBJ2-7 16 TRBV6-6 .
CATSRDLTGRGDTEAFF TGTGCCACCAGCAGAGACCTGACAGGCAGAGGGGACACTGAAGCTTTCTTT . TRBJ1-1 17 TRBV15 .
CASRPVGQPVAVTDTQYF TGTGCCAGTAGACCCGTGGGACAGCCCGTAGCCGTCACAGATACGCAGTATTTT TRBD1 TRBJ2-3 18 TRBV19 .
CASSLRGSPSYEQYF TGTGCCAGCAGCTTGAGGGGATCCCCATCCTACGAGCAGTACTTC . TRBJ2-7 15 TRBV7-8 .
CASSTQALEQYF TGTGCCAGCAGTACCCAGGCCCTCGAGCAGTACTTC . TRBJ2-7 12 TRBV7-2 .
CASSLDWGQGQPQHF TGCGCCAGCAGCTTGGATTGGGGGCAGGGTCAGCCCCAGCATTTT . TRBJ1-5 15 TRBV5-1 .